This T cell receptor beta chain emerged from a study of Ad26.COV2.S vaccination and SARS-CoV-2 variants. Findings and caveats of the study: Recipients of either vaccine or placebo displayed similar breadth of non-spike TCRs. Measurements of TCR breadth and depth may have given underestimates of the total T cell responses.

The method was immunoSEQ multiplex PCR; TCRdb's version includes in-frame clones alone and lacks a portion of them. The sample has under 150,000 clones; 75% to 90% are singletons. Trimming cost V 6 bases and J 0 bases, with 11 bases left between them. Germline V gene sequence: CDR1 SNHLY, CDR2 FYNNEI. This CDR3 has 15 residues. Points on this clone: Its antigen remains unidentified.

The rearrangement uses TRBV2 and TRBJ2-2; D is ambiguous. This clonotype was sampled from a human donor who had recovered from COVID-19. The material sequenced was peripheral blood, taken after recovery from COVID-19. CDR3 amino acids: CASRGQPTNTGELFF. CDR3 sequence (DNA): TGTGCCAGCAGAGGCCAGCCGACGAACACCGGGGAGCTGTTTTTT.